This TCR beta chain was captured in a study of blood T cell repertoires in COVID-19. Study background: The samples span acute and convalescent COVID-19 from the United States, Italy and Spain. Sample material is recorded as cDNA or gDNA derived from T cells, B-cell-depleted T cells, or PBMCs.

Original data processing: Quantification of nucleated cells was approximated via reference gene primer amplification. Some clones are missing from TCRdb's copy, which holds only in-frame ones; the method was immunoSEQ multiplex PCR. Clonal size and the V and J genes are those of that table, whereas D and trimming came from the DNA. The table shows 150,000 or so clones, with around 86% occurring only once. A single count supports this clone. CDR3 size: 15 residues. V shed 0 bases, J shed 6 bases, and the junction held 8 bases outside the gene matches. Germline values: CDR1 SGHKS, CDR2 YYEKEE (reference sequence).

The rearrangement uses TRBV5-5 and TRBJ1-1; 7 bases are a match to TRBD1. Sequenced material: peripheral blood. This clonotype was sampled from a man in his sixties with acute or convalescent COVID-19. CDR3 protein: CASSLAPGQRAEAFF. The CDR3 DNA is TGTGCCAGCAGCTTGGCCCCGGGACAGAGGGCTGAAGCTTTCTTT.